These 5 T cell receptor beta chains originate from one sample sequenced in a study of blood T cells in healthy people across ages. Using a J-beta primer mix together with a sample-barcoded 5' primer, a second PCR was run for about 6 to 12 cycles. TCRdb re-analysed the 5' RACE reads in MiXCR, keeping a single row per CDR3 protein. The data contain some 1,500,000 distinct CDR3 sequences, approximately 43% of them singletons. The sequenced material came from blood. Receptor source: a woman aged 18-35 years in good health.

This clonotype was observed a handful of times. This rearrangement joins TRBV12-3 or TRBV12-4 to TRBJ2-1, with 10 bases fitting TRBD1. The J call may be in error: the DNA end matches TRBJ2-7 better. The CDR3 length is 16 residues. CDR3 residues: CASSLVPGQGYNEQYF. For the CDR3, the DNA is TGTGCCAGCAGTTTAGTCCCGGGACAGGGGTACAATGAGCAGTACTTC.

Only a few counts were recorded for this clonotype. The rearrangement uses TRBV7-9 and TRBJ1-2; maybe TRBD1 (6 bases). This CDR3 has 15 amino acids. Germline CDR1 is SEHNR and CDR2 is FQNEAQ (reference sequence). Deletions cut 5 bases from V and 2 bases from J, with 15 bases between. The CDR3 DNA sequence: TGTGCCAGCAGCCGAGGGGCAGGGGACAACTATGGCTACACCTTC. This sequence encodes CASSRGAGDNYGYTF.

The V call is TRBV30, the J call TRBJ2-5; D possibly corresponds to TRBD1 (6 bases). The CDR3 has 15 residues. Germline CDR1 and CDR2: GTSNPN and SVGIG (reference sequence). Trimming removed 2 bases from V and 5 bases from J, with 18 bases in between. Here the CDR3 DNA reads TGTGCCTGGAGTACAACCCACCGGGACAACGAGACCCAGTACTTC. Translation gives CAWSTTHRDNETQYF.

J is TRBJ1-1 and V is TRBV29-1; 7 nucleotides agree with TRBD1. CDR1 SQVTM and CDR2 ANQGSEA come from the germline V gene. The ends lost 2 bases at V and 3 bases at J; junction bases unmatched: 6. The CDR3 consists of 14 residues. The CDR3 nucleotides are TGCAGCGTTGAATCGACCAGGGGGGACACTGAAGCTTTCTTT. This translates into CSVESTRGDTEAFF.

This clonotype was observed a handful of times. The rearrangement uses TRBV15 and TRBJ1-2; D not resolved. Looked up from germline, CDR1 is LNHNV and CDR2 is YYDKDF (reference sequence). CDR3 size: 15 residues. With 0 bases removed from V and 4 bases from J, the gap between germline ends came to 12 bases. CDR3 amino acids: CATSRDYQTAYGYTF. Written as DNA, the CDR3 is TGTGCCACCAGCAGAGACTATCAGACGGCCTATGGCTACACCTTC.